The subject of this entry is one T cell receptor beta chain. Original analysis: Amplifying reference gene primers gave estimates of nucleated cell counts. TCRdb's table, derived via immunoSEQ multiplex PCR, lists solely in-frame clones and lacks some. For V, J and clone size, that table is used; D and trimming come from the DNA. Of about 230,000 clones listed, 70% to 85% are singletons. This entry belongs to a study of blood T cell repertoires in COVID-19. Study context: There were acute and convalescent COVID-19 samples, and they came from the United States, Italy and Spain. PBMCs, B-cell-depleted T cells, or T cells provided the cDNA or gDNA that made up the material.

CDR1 is SGHAT, CDR2 FQNNGV, per germline. V lost 5 bases to trimming and J lost 7 bases; unmatched junction nucleotides: 7. The CDR3 has 15 residues. Sequencing used peripheral blood. The receptor was derived from a woman between 40 and 50 years old who had recovered from COVID-19. V is TRBV11-2 and J is TRBJ2-1; 11 bases match TRBD2. The CDR3 spells CASSRGLAGYNEQFF. CDR3 coding DNA: TGTGCCAGCAGCCGTGGACTAGCGGGTTATAATGAGCAGTTCTTC. Using reference TRBV11-2 and TRBJ2-1 for the parts outside the CDR3, the full variable domain is EAGVAQSPRYKIIEKRQSVAFWCNPISGHATLYWYQQILGQGPKLLIQFQNNGVVDDSQLPKDRFSAERLKGVDSTLKIQPAKLEDSAVYLCASSRGLAGYNEQFFGPGTRLTVL.